This T cell receptor beta chain is from a study of regulatory T cells in long-lasting Graves disease. Documented time point: newly diagnosed GD, antithyroid drugs for less than 3 months. From PBMCs, RNA was extracted and then used to make the TCR library. The peripheral blood volume drawn was approximately 9.5 milliliters, and it was collected into EDTA tubes. For TCR beta, libraries came from iRepertoire HTBI primers and Arm-PCR of CDR3 regions. From the multiplex PCR reads, TCRdb called clonotypes with MiXCR, one entry per CDR3 protein. The data contain about 310,000 distinct CDR3 sequences, roughly 18% of them singletons. The CDR3 is 15 amino acids. Per the germline V gene, CDR1 is DFQATT and CDR2 is SNEGSKA (reference sequence). V was pared by 7 bases and J by 5 bases, with 17 bases of the junction left unmatched. This clonotype came up a few times.

Sequencing was performed on peripheral blood mononuclear cells (PBMCs), taken at new diagnosis, from a patient treated with antithyroid drugs. This sequence joins TRBV20-1 and TRBJ2-7; 7 positions agree with TRBD2. This clonotype was sampled from a female donor with Graves disease. Here the CDR3 reads CSVLGGVAGKDEQYF. CDR3 nucleotides: TGCAGTGTCCTAGGTGGGGTAGCGGGCAAGGACGAGCAGTACTTC.